This entry lists 22 T cell receptor beta chains sequenced from one sample in a study of T-cell reconstitution after alpha-beta-depleted transplantation in children (dated by TCRdb to 2016 to 2017). Taken with the paper, the label for treatment or condition translates to: allogeneic hematopoietic cell transplantation with graft depleted of TCRalphabeta T cells and CD19 B cells. The library was obtained by PCR. TCRdb lists the instrument as Illumina HiSeq 2500. To normalize quantification of the TCRbeta repertoire, the TCR libraries were built with molecular barcoding that relied on unique molecular identifiers. TCRdb took the public reads, trimmed them with fastp at Q25, ran MiXCR for clone calling and kept in-frame beta chains. Duplicate CDR3 protein sequences are folded into a single record with the most common DNA and genes. Counted in this sample were hundreds of thousands of distinct CDR3 sequences; about a sixth of them appeared once. Roughly two fifths of the sample is held by the ten biggest clonotypes.

Sequenced here: PBMCs, mostly from graft donor cells, sampled 360 days after TCRalphabeta/CD19-depleted stem cell transplant. These receptors came from a male patient between 2 and 9 years old who had a stem cell transplant for acute lymphoblastic leukemia, so the T cells may come from the graft donor.

V and J are TRBV12-5 and TRBJ1-3; possibly TRBD1 for D (5 bases). The V and J ends lost 1 base and 1 base respectively, with 5 bases between them. There are 14 residues in the CDR3. CDR1 is LGHNT, CDR2 FRNRAP, per germline. CDR3 sequence: CASGLGGSGNTIYF. CDR3 nucleotides: TGTGCTAGTGGTTTGGGGGGGTCTGGAAACACCATATATTTT.

A few counts support this clonotype. The J gene is TRBJ2-1, the V gene TRBV27; 10 bases align to TRBD2. Germline values: CDR1 MNHEY, CDR2 SMNVEV (reference sequence). There are 14 residues in the CDR3. V shed 4 bases, J shed 7 bases, and the junction held 4 bases outside the gene matches. The CDR3 region has the DNA TGTGCCAGCAGTTCGCTAGCGGGAGAGAATGAGCAGTTCTTC. Translated, it gives CASSSLAGENEQFF.

The CDR3 sequence is CAWSGGPDTQYF. DNA for the CDR3: TGTGCCTGGAGCGGGGGGCCAGATACGCAGTATTTT. The chain carries TRBV30 and TRBJ2-3; a possible D gene is TRBD2 (7 bases). The germline V gene has CDR1 GTSNPN and CDR2 SVGIG (reference sequence). Deletions cut 3 bases from V and 4 bases from J, with 8 bases between. This CDR3 has 12 residues.

This clonotype occurred a few times. V is TRBV11-2 and J is TRBJ2-5; TRBD2 might be the D (5 bases). CDR1 is SGHAT and CDR2 is FQNNGV in the germline V gene. This CDR3 comprises 14 residues. V lost 2 bases, J lost 1 base, and 8 bases lay in between. CDR3 DNA: TGTGCCAGCAGCTTACACGGGGTCCAAGAGACCCAGTACTTC. Its protein is CASSLHGVQETQYF.

The gene calls are TRBV28 and TRBJ2-7, with 9 bases identical to TRBD1. V lost 2 bases, J lost 4 bases, and 6 bases stayed unmatched. The CDR3 is 15 amino acids. Germline V gene lookup returns CDR1 MDHEN and CDR2 SYDVKM. CDR3: CASSLPTGTGYEQYF. CDR3 sequence (DNA): TGTGCCAGCAGTTTACCTACCGGGACAGGGTACGAGCAGTACTTC.

This clonotype appeared a few times. The rearrangement uses TRBV12-3 or TRBV12-4 and TRBJ2-3; D uncertain. CDR3 length: 15 amino acids. V was trimmed by 1 base and J by 2 bases, leaving 10 bases between them. The CDR3 here is CASSLVAPNTDTQYF. In nucleotides, the CDR3 is TGTGCCAGCAGTTTAGTAGCCCCGAACACAGATACGCAGTATTTT.

The chain links TRBV21-1 to TRBJ2-1; TRBD1, the table's D call, lacks a check against the DNA. TRBV21-1 is termed a pseudogene. The CDR3 has 18 residues. The CDR3 DNA is TGTGCCAGCAGCTTGCGGACCGGAACCCCTTCTCCATACAATGAGCAGTTCTTC. Translating it yields CASSLRTGTPSPYNEQFF.

The rearrangement joins TRBV2 to TRBJ2-7, with unresolved D. The CDR3 runs to 14 residues. The V gene lost 5 bases and the J gene lost 3 bases, with 14 bases spanning the gap. Germline assignment: CDR1 SNHLY and CDR2 FYNNEI. The CDR3 is CASSPDPPDYEQYF. The CDR3 DNA follows: TGTGCCAGCAGTCCGGATCCACCAGACTACGAGCAGTACTTC.

This clonotype has a count of ten or more. J is TRBJ2-5 and V is TRBV28; a weak D match, TRBD1 (6 bases). Trimming removed 4 bases from V and 5 bases from J, with 23 bases in between. The V gene's germline CDR1 is MDHEN and CDR2 SYDVKM. This CDR3 contains 17 residues. The CDR3 DNA reads as TGTGCCAGCAGTTACCCCATCCGACAGGTGCGAAGGGAGACCCAGTACTTC. Its protein is CASSYPIRQVRRETQYF.

The J gene is TRBJ2-1, the V gene TRBV14, with no clear D. This CDR3 has 13 residues. Trimming stripped 0 bases from V and 8 bases from J, with 8 bases between. CDR1 is SGHDN and CDR2 is FVKESK in the germline V gene. CDR3 amino acids: CASSQDLDYEQFF. Written as DNA, the CDR3 is TGTGCCAGCAGCCAAGATTTGGATTATGAGCAGTTCTTC.

The chain employs TRBV10-3 and TRBJ2-6, with 8 bases identical to TRBD1. V shed 7 bases, J shed 2 bases, and the junction held 13 bases outside the gene matches. The CDR3 runs to 18 residues. Per germline, CDR1 ENHRY and CDR2 SYGVKD. Here the CDR3 DNA reads TGTGCCATCACCCCGTCGACAGGGGAGGCCGCTGGGGCCAACGTCCTGACTTTC. This codes for CAITPSTGEAAGANVLTF.

This clonotype was counted between two and nine times. J is TRBJ2-7 and V is TRBV12-3 or TRBV12-4; TRBD2 might be the D (7 bases). This CDR3 spans 16 amino acids. Trimming took off 3 bases at V and 1 base at J, with 16 bases between the two ends. CDR3 residues: CASSFWGQGGSYEQYF. The CDR3, as DNA: TGTGCCAGCAGTTTTTGGGGGCAGGGAGGGTCCTACGAGCAGTACTTC.

This clonotype showed up just a few times. This chain joins TRBV12-3 or TRBV12-4 and TRBJ2-1, with a possible D match to TRBD2 (6 bases). V was trimmed by 0 bases and J by 4 bases, leaving 13 bases between them. The CDR3 consists of 16 residues. The CDR3 reads CASSLAGGEEYNEQFF. In DNA, the CDR3 is TGTGCCAGCAGTTTAGCTGGAGGGGAGGAATACAATGAGCAGTTCTTC.

The table lists this clonotype with a few counts. The chain is built from TRBV20-1 and TRBJ2-6; D unclear. CDR1 is DFQATT, CDR2 SNEGSKA, per germline (reference sequence). The CDR3 consists of 12 residues. V was shortened by 6 bases and J by 3 bases, with 6 bases between the two germline ends. CDR3 DNA sequence: TGCAGTGCCCGGGTTGGGGCCAACGTCCTGACTTTC. Its translation is CSARVGANVLTF.

Of note for this clonotype: Possible read error: a much larger clone is one base away. CDR3 sequence: CASSLALGTWELFF. The CDR3 nucleotides are TGCGCCAGCAGCTTGGCCCTGGGCACCTGGGAGCTGTTTTTT. The chain combines TRBV5-1 with TRBJ2-2; D is undetermined. This CDR3 region has 14 residues. The germline V gene encodes CDR1 SGHRS and CDR2 YFSETQ.

This clonotype was picked up many times. The chain employs TRBV12-3 or TRBV12-4 and TRBJ2-1; D is undetermined. Trimming removed 1 base at V and 9 bases at J, with 10 bases between. This CDR3 has 13 amino acids. The CDR3 DNA sequence: TGTGCCAGCAGTTTAGTAGAGGTGGGTGAGCAGTTCTTC. As protein: CASSLVEVGEQFF.

This clonotype was detected only a few times. V usage is TRBV6-5 and J usage is TRBJ2-7, with 12 bases matching TRBD1. Per the germline V gene, CDR1 is MNHEY and CDR2 is SVGAGI. The CDR3 is 15 amino acids. V lost 2 bases to trimming and J lost 9 bases; unmatched junction nucleotides: 8. CDR3 bases: TGTGCCAGCAGTTACGTGGGGACAGGGGGCCGCGGGCAGTACTTC. Encoded protein: CASSYVGTGGRGQYF.

The chain combines TRBV12-5 with TRBJ1-5, with 11 bases aligning to TRBD1. V was clipped by 2 bases and J by 0 bases; unmatched bases: 15. The CDR3 is made up of 21 amino acids. Looked up from germline, CDR1 is LGHNT and CDR2 is FRNRAP. The CDR3 bases are TGTGCTAGTGGTTTGCTATGGGACAGGGGGACGAATGACATTAGCAATCAGCCCCAGCATTTT. This codes for CASGLLWDRGTNDISNQPQHF.

The gene calls are TRBV7-2 and TRBJ1-1; D remains ambiguous. This CDR3 has 14 amino acids. Trimming shortened V by 3 bases and J by 1 base, and 9 bases separated the two germline ends. From germline, CDR1 is SGHTA and CDR2 FQGNSA. The CDR3 here is CASSLVTRNTEAFF. In nucleotides, the CDR3 is TGTGCCAGCAGCTTGGTAACTAGGAACACTGAAGCTTTCTTT.

This clonotype was found a few times. The rearrangement uses TRBV4-3 and TRBJ1-5; D gene uncertain. V shed 0 bases and J shed 0 bases, with 18 bases lying between them. Germline loops: CDR1 LGHNA, CDR2 YSLEER. The CDR3 has 19 amino acids. This CDR3 is CASSQDLPVGSNSNQPQHF. For the CDR3, the DNA is TGCGCCAGCAGCCAAGATCTACCAGTCGGCTCGAATAGCAATCAGCCCCAGCATTTT.

The chain joins TRBV7-8 to TRBJ1-3, with 8 bases identical to TRBD1. The trim removed 3 bases at V and 4 bases at J, leaving 5 bases unmatched. Germline V gene data show CDR1 as SGHVS and CDR2 as FQNEAQ. This CDR3 has 15 amino acids. The CDR3 nucleotides read TGTGCCAGCAGCTTCAGGGGGCTGTCCGGAAACACCATATATTTT. Amino acids: CASSFRGLSGNTIYF.

The rearrangement uses TRBV5-1 and TRBJ2-6; D call uncertain. Per germline, CDR1 SGHRS and CDR2 YFSETQ. V lost 2 bases, J lost 2 bases, and 8 bases lay in between. The CDR3 totals 15 residues. In DNA, the CDR3 is TGCGCCAGCAGCTTAACAAGGGCTGGGGCCAACGTCCTGACTTTC. Translated: CASSLTRAGANVLTF. The whole variable domain, filled in from reference TRBV5-1 and TRBJ2-6, reads KAGVTQTPRYLIKTRGQQVTLSCSPISGHRSVSWYQQTPGQGLQFLFEYFSETQRNKGNFPGRFSGRQFSNSRSEMNVSTLELGDSALYLCASSLTRAGANVLTFGAGSRLTVL.